This entry lists 11 T cell receptor beta chains sequenced from one sample in a study of technical replicates of blood from a few donors. Method: immunoSEQ multiplex PCR; TCRdb's copy keeps in-frame clones and lacks some. The sample lists roughly 82,000 clones, 90% to 95% seen once, with roughly 0.25% in the top ten. Sequencing was done on a sample of T cells isolated from PBMCs. The receptors come from a human donor in good health.

CDR3 region: CASNRGGSYNEQFF. For the CDR3, the DNA is TGTGCCAGCAACCGGGGGGGCTCCTACAATGAGCAGTTCTTC. The chain has TRBV6-5 and TRBJ2-1, with 8 nucleotides matching TRBD2. Germline loops: CDR1 MNHEY, CDR2 SVGAGI. There are 14 residues in the CDR3. V was clipped by 7 bases and J by 0 bases; unmatched bases: 2.

This rearrangement joins TRBV28 to TRBJ1-1; D may be TRBD1 (5 bases). This CDR3 comprises 17 residues. Germline CDR1 reads MDHEN; CDR2 reads SYDVKM. The germline V and J ends were trimmed by 6 bases and 3 bases, with 23 bases remaining between them. In DNA, the CDR3 is TGTGCCAGCAGGCCCGGGGGGGTTTTGGCGTACGACACTGAAGCTTTCTTT. Its translation: CASRPGGVLAYDTEAFF.

The V call is TRBV4-1, the J call TRBJ2-1; no definite D call. The germline gives CDR1 MGHRA, CDR2 YSYEKL. The CDR3 runs to 16 residues. The germline V and J ends were trimmed by 1 base and 8 bases, with 18 bases remaining between them. The CDR3 spells CASSQVEHALAYEQFF. The CDR3 DNA sequence: TGCGCCAGCAGCCAAGTGGAGCATGCCCTGGCCTATGAGCAGTTCTTC.

The chain employs TRBV5-1 and TRBJ2-1; 7 bases align to TRBD2. The V segment lost 4 bases and the J segment 9 bases; nucleotides outside the gene matches: 16. Germline lookup yields CDR1 SGHRS and CDR2 YFSETQ. CDR3 length: 16 residues. DNA of the CDR3: TGCGCCAGCAGCACCAATCTTGCGGGAGCGGATGGTGAGCAGTTCTTC. Translating it yields CASSTNLAGADGEQFF. The full variable domain, rest sourced from reference TRBV5-1 and TRBJ2-1, is KAGVTQTPRYLIKTRGQQVTLSCSPISGHRSVSWYQQTPGQGLQFLFEYFSETQRNKGNFPGRFSGRQFSNSRSEMNVSTLELGDSALYLCASSTNLAGADGEQFFGPGTRLTVL.

This chain uses TRBV9 with TRBJ2-1; TRBD1 might be the D (5 bases). This CDR3 contains 16 residues. CDR1 is SGDLS and CDR2 is YYNGEE in the germline V gene. V was pared by 2 bases and J by 0 bases, with 12 bases between. The CDR3 region is CASSVSGQNSYNEQFF. For the CDR3, the DNA is TGTGCCAGCAGCGTTAGTGGACAAAACTCCTACAATGAGCAGTTCTTC.

This sequence joins TRBV30 and TRBJ1-1, with unresolved D. Deletions cut 0 bases from V and 0 bases from J, with 8 bases between. The CDR3 consists of 14 residues. From germline, CDR1 is GTSNPN and CDR2 SVGIG (reference sequence). The CDR3 DNA reads TGTGCCTGGAGTGTAAAGAGTATGAACACTGAAGCTTTCTTT. Amino acid sequence: CAWSVKSMNTEAFF.

CDR3 in amino acids: CSAESGSEQYF. CDR3 nucleotides: TGCAGCGCCGAGTCAGGTTCCGAGCAGTACTTC. The J gene is TRBJ2-7, the V gene TRBV29-1; D not resolved. Trimming cost V 7 bases and J 6 bases, with 13 bases left between them. This CDR3 spans 11 amino acids. CDR1 and CDR2 (germline): SQVTM, ANQGSEA.

The table lists this clone with a few counts. The chain has TRBV11-2 and TRBJ2-1; 10 positions match TRBD2. Germline V gives CDR1 SGHAT, CDR2 FQNNGV. This CDR3 has 16 residues. Trimming at V came to 2 bases and at J to 7 bases, leaving 8 bases not matched to a gene. For the CDR3, the DNA is TGTGCCAGCAGCTTATTTTTAGCGGGAGGAGTGAATGAGCAGTTCTTC. This gives the protein CASSLFLAGGVNEQFF.

V gene TRBV5-1 combines with J gene TRBJ2-7; TRBD1 agrees at 7 bases. The CDR3 sequence is 13 residues long. V was clipped by 3 bases and J by 5 bases; unmatched bases: 5. Germline V gives CDR1 SGHRS, CDR2 YFSETQ. CDR3 amino acids: CASSSTGSNEQYF. The CDR3 DNA reads TGCGCCAGCAGCTCGACAGGGTCCAACGAGCAGTACTTC.

This clone occurred a few times. The chain combines TRBV9 with TRBJ1-1; possible D gene TRBD1, 6 bases. V dropped 3 bases and J dropped 3 bases, with 9 bases sitting between them. Germline V gene sequence: CDR1 SGDLS, CDR2 YYNGEE. The CDR3 spans 13 residues. The CDR3 nucleotides read TGTGCCAGCAGCGCCAGGGGTGACACTGAAGCTTTCTTT. Amino acids: CASSARGDTEAFF.

This chain uses TRBV19 with TRBJ1-1; TRBD1 might be the D (5 bases). The CDR3 totals 15 residues. Trimming took off 4 bases at V and 1 base at J, with 13 bases between the two ends. CDR1 LNHDA and CDR2 SQIVND come from the germline V gene (reference sequence). This CDR3 is CASSRMTDSNTEAFF. DNA for the CDR3: TGTGCCAGTAGTAGAATGACAGATTCGAACACTGAAGCTTTCTTT.